The 30 T cell receptor beta chains reported below all come from one sample, sequenced in a study of shared clonotypes between healthy human individuals. Method: immunoSEQ multiplex PCR; TCRdb's copy keeps in-frame clones and lacks some. The data hold over a million clones, with about four fifths observed a single time. Sequencing input: memory CD4+ T cells from PBMCs. The subset denotes: CD45RA-negative fraction. Source of these receptors: a man younger than 35 in good health. Some clones in this sample may be carry-over from other donors' samples.

This clone was seen a few times. The chain recombines TRBV10-3 with TRBJ1-5; D remains unclear. Trimming left V 8 bases short and J 4 bases short, with 9 bases between. Germline V gene data show CDR1 as ENHRY and CDR2 as SYGVKD. This CDR3 contains 12 residues. The DNA for the CDR3 is TGTGCCATCGGAGGTACTAATCAGCCCCAGCATTTT. Encoded protein: CAIGGTNQPQHF.

The chain has TRBV7-3 and TRBJ2-2; 7 bases are a match to TRBD2. The CDR3 runs 15 residues. V shed 5 bases, J shed 0 bases, and the junction held 3 bases outside the gene matches. CDR1 and CDR2 from the germline V gene are SGHTA and FQGTGA. The CDR3 is CASSQRGANTGELFF. The CDR3 nucleotides read TGTGCCAGCAGCCAGCGGGGCGCGAACACCGGGGAGCTGTTTTTT.

This clone came up a few times. This chain connects TRBV7-9 to TRBJ2-1, with TRBD2 identical over 9 bases. This CDR3 region has 15 residues. Germline lookup yields CDR1 SEHNR and CDR2 FQNEAQ (reference sequence). V lost 5 bases and J lost 0; bases outside the gene matches: 2. In DNA, the CDR3 is TGTGCCAGCAGCGGTAGCGGGAGCTCCTACAATGAGCAGTTCTTC. Translating it yields CASSGSGSSYNEQFF.

The CDR3 sequence: CASSYSTGNGYEQYF. CDR3 in DNA: TGTGCCAGCAGTTACTCGACGGGAAACGGTTACGAGCAGTACTTC. The chain combines TRBV6-6 with TRBJ2-7; D possibly corresponds to TRBD2 (5 bases). The V and J ends lost 0 bases and 4 bases respectively, with 13 bases between them. Looked up from germline, CDR1 is MNHNY and CDR2 is SVGAGI (reference sequence). The CDR3 extends over 15 amino acids.

As regards this clone: Just one base apart from a much larger clone, this may be a read error. V gene TRBV7-2 combines with J gene TRBJ1-5, with D unclear. The CDR3 has 12 amino acids. The V gene lost 2 bases and the J gene lost 6 bases, with 5 bases spanning the gap. CDR1 and CDR2 from the germline V gene are SGHTA and FQGNSA. The CDR3 reads CASSLNGQPQHF. CDR3 DNA sequence: TGTGCCAGCAGCTTAAACGGTCAGCCCCAGCATTTT.

The chain is built from TRBV5-6 and TRBJ2-5, with a tentative D call TRBD2 (5 bases). Germline V gene sequence: CDR1 SGHDT, CDR2 YYEEEE. The CDR3 contains 13 residues. Trimming pared 3 bases from V and 4 bases from J, leaving 10 bases between. The CDR3 spells CASSYGGGETQYF. CDR3 DNA sequence: TGTGCCAGCAGCTATGGAGGCGGAGAGACCCAGTACTTC.

V usage is TRBV21-1 and J usage is TRBJ2-7. TRBV21-1 is reported as a pseudogene. There are 15 residues in the CDR3. The CDR3 protein is CASSKRARGPYEQYF. CDR3 coding DNA: TGTGCCAGCAGCAAAAGGGCCCGAGGCCCCTACGAGCAGTACTTC.

This clone was detected only a few times. The same CDR3 also results from other DNA sequences found in this sample. The chain employs TRBV2 and TRBJ2-5; no clear D gene. This CDR3 has 13 amino acids. Deletions cut 3 bases from V and 2 bases from J, with 7 bases between. From germline, CDR1 is SNHLY and CDR2 FYNNEI. The CDR3 bases are TGTGCCAGCAGTGATGTGGGGCAAGAGACCCAGTACTTC. Translation gives CASSDVGQETQYF.

V is TRBV30 and J is TRBJ2-6, with D perhaps matching TRBD2 (5 bases). Germline-derived CDR1 and CDR2 are GTSNPN and SVGIG (reference sequence). This CDR3 has 16 residues. V lost 0 bases and J lost 0, with 9 bases in between. The CDR3 nucleotides read TGTGCCTGGAGTGTACTGGGGAGCTCTGGGGCCAACGTCCTGACTTTC. Its protein product is CAWSVLGSSGANVLTF. Supplemented by reference TRBV30 and TRBJ2-6, the full variable domain reads SQTIHQWPATLVQPVGSPLSLECTVEGTSNPNLYWYRQAAGRGLQLLFYSVGIGQISSEVPQNLSASRPQDRQFILSSKKLLLSDSGFYLCAWSVLGSSGANVLTFGAGSRLTVL.

The rearrangement uses TRBV14 and TRBJ2-5; D is perhaps TRBD2 (5 bases). Germline V gives CDR1 SGHDN, CDR2 FVKESK. The CDR3 runs to 11 residues. Trimming removed 0 bases at V and 10 bases at J, with 6 bases between. CDR3 sequence: CASSQEGSQYF. CDR3 DNA: TGTGCCAGCAGCCAAGAGGGGAGCCAGTACTTC.

The chain recombines TRBV7-8 with TRBJ2-3, with 10 bases aligning to TRBD2. The CDR3 extends over 16 amino acids. Germline assignment: CDR1 SGHVS and CDR2 FQNEAQ. The V segment lost 5 bases and the J segment 5 bases; nucleotides outside the gene matches: 10. For the CDR3, the DNA is TGTGCCAGCAGCCCTCGCAGCGGGAGGGGAAGAGATACGCAGTATTTT. Translated, it gives CASSPRSGRGRDTQYF.

The chain employs TRBV19 and TRBJ1-5, with TRBD1 as a possible D gene (5 bases). Germline assignment: CDR1 LNHDA and CDR2 SQIVND (reference sequence). The CDR3 runs 15 residues. Trimming left V 3 bases short and J 6 bases short, with 15 bases between. CDR3 DNA sequence: TGTGCCAGTAGTATTCGCCCCAGGGTGGTTCAGCCCCAGCATTTT. This codes for CASSIRPRVVQPQHF.

This clone was counted a single time. The rearrangement uses TRBV7-3 and TRBJ2-2, with 8 bases matching TRBD2. V gave up 5 bases and J gave up 5 bases; unmatched junction bases: 7. The CDR3 is 15 residues long. Germline V gene data show CDR1 as SGHTA and CDR2 as FQGTGA. In nucleotides, the CDR3 is TGTGCCAGCAGCCCTGTAGCGGGAAGAACCGGGGAGCTGTTTTTT. As protein: CASSPVAGRTGELFF.

The chain is built from TRBV7-3 and TRBJ1-5, with D uncertain. V shed 5 bases and J shed 4 bases, with 15 bases lying between them. Germline V gene sequence: CDR1 SGHTA, CDR2 FQGTGA. The CDR3 spans 15 residues. The CDR3 region is CASSVLNGENQPQHF. As DNA, the CDR3 is TGTGCCAGCAGCGTGCTGAATGGGGAGAATCAGCCCCAGCATTTT.

The chain recombines TRBV28 with TRBJ2-7; 11 nucleotides line up with TRBD2. The germline gives CDR1 MDHEN, CDR2 SYDVKM. The ends lost 3 bases at V and 6 bases at J; junction bases unmatched: 10. This CDR3 comprises 16 residues. CDR3 DNA sequence: TGTGCCAGCAGTTTCACTACTAGCGGGAGCCCCCTCGAGCAGTACTTC. It encodes CASSFTTSGSPLEQYF.

This clone was recorded a few times. The V call is TRBV1, the J call TRBJ2-1. TRBV1 is a recognized pseudogene. CDR3 length equals 19 residues. CDR3 sequence: CTSSPTADSWGHRVNEQFF. CDR3 coding DNA: TGCACCAGCAGCCCGACGGCCGATTCCTGGGGTCATAGGGTCAATGAGCAGTTCTTC.

Details on this clone: With a much larger clone just one base away, this may be a read error. This chain connects TRBV5-6 to TRBJ2-5, with D tentatively TRBD2 (5 bases). CDR1 is SGHDT, CDR2 YYEEEE, per germline. This CDR3 spans 14 amino acids. CDR3 in amino acids: CASSSPGIRETRYF. In DNA form, the CDR3 reads TGTGCCAGCAGCTCGCCGGGAATCAGAGAGACCCGGTACTTC.

The gene calls are TRBV30 and TRBJ2-2, with 12 bases fitting TRBD2. The CDR3 has 14 amino acids. In germline, CDR1 is GTSNPN, CDR2 SVGIG (reference sequence). The ends lost 5 bases at V and 4 bases at J; junction bases unmatched: 2. The CDR3 reads CAWAGLAGTGELFF. The CDR3, as DNA: TGTGCCTGGGCGGGACTAGCGGGCACCGGGGAGCTGTTTTTT.

The chain employs TRBV7-2 and TRBJ1-2; no clear D. Trimming removed 1 base from V and 0 bases from J, with 9 bases in between. This CDR3 has 15 amino acids. The V gene's germline CDR1 is SGHTA and CDR2 FQGNSA. This CDR3 reads CASSLVQPTNYGYTF. The CDR3 DNA reads as TGTGCCAGCAGCTTAGTTCAGCCAACTAACTATGGCTACACCTTC. The variable domain in full, completed from reference TRBV7-2 and TRBJ1-2, reads GAGVSQSPSNKVTEKGKDVELRCDPISGHTALYWYRQSLGQGLEFLIYFQGNSAPDKSGLPSDRFSAERTGGSVSTLTIQRTQQEDSAVYLCASSLVQPTNYGYTFGSGTRLTVV.

This clone was observed at least ten times. V gene TRBV7-3 combines with J gene TRBJ2-5; D uncertain. This CDR3 contains 13 residues. Germline assignment: CDR1 SGHTA and CDR2 FQGTGA. V lost 0 bases, J lost 6 bases, and 8 bases lay in between. CDR3 loop: CASSLTMEKTQYF. The CDR3 DNA is TGTGCCAGCAGCTTAACCATGGAGAAGACCCAGTACTTC.

This clone came up a few times. V gene TRBV11-2 combines with J gene TRBJ1-2, with D tentatively TRBD1 (6 bases). This CDR3 comprises 15 residues. Per germline, CDR1 SGHAT and CDR2 FQNNGV. V lost 1 base, J lost 4 bases, and 13 bases lay in between. The CDR3 protein is CASSLGWSGAYGYTF. The CDR3 DNA reads as TGTGCCAGCAGCTTAGGATGGTCAGGGGCCTATGGCTACACCTTC.

The rearrangement uses TRBV10-1 and TRBJ1-1; no firm D call. CDR3 size: 12 residues. Germline CDR1 reads WNHNN; CDR2 reads SYGVQD (reference sequence). The germline V and J ends were trimmed by 3 bases and 4 bases, with 6 bases remaining between them. CDR3 loop: CASSDLGTEAFF. The DNA of the CDR3 is TGCGCCAGCAGTGATCTGGGCACTGAAGCTTTCTTT.

The chain is built from TRBV28 and TRBJ1-5; 8 nucleotides align to TRBD1. Germline V lookup: CDR1 MDHEN, CDR2 SYDVKM. J gave up 4 bases and V 8 bases, and 1 base lay outside the gene matches. The CDR3 has 12 amino acids. CDR3 in amino acids: CASWTGNQPQHF. CDR3 bases: TGTGCCAGCTGGACAGGGAATCAGCCCCAGCATTTT.

The gene calls are TRBV25-1 and TRBJ2-5, with no clear D. Germline V lookup: CDR1 MGHDK, CDR2 SYGVNS. V gave up 4 bases and J gave up 4 bases, with 10 bases separating them. The CDR3 is 13 amino acids. The CDR3 DNA reads as TGTGCCAGCAGTGGCCTTGGCAGAGAGACCCAGTACTTC. As protein: CASSGLGRETQYF.

This clone showed up many times. The chain employs TRBV4-1 and TRBJ2-1; possibly TRBD2 for D (5 bases). Trimming shortened V by 0 bases and J by 3 bases, and 12 bases separated the two germline ends. Germline assignment: CDR1 MGHRA and CDR2 YSYEKL. CDR3 length: 16 residues. In DNA, the CDR3 is TGCGCCAGCAGCCAAGAAAATGTAGGGAGCTACAATGAGCAGTTCTTC. Its protein is CASSQENVGSYNEQFF.

The gene calls are TRBV28 and TRBJ1-3; D is unclear. The V end was cut by 10 bases, the J end by 3 bases, with 19 bases between. Germline V gives CDR1 MDHEN, CDR2 SYDVKM. CDR3 size: 15 residues. The CDR3 reads CATSLPFLNGNTIYF. Written as DNA, the CDR3 is TGTGCCACCAGCCTCCCGTTTTTGAATGGAAACACCATATATTTT.

DNA for the CDR3: TGTGCCAGCGCGGTGGAGGGACGGAGCCTTAAAGCTTTCTTT. Its protein is CASAVEGRSLKAFF. The V call is TRBV28, the J call TRBJ1-1, with TRBD1 as a possible D gene (5 bases). This CDR3 has 14 amino acids. Trimming left V 8 bases short and J 9 bases short, with 22 bases between. Germline-derived CDR1 and CDR2 are MDHEN and SYDVKM.

J is TRBJ2-1 and V is TRBV7-2, with D tentatively TRBD1 or TRBD2 (5 bases each). The CDR3 extends over 13 amino acids. Germline CDR1 reads SGHTA; CDR2 reads FQGNSA. V shed 8 bases and J shed 4 bases, with 12 bases lying between them. CDR3 DNA: TGTGCCAGCCAGGGAGAAACTTACAATGAGCAGTTCTTC. It encodes CASQGETYNEQFF.

The chain combines TRBV28 with TRBJ1-2; perhaps TRBD1 as D (6 bases). CDR1 and CDR2 from the germline V gene are MDHEN and SYDVKM. V dropped 7 bases and J dropped 7 bases, with 16 bases sitting between them. The CDR3 totals 13 residues. The chain's CDR3 is CASTFGGSPGYTF. The CDR3, as DNA: TGTGCCAGCACGTTCGGGGGCTCCCCTGGCTACACCTTC.

V and J are TRBV7-3 and TRBJ2-3; TRBD2 might be the D (6 bases). The CDR3 totals 15 residues. Germline V gene lookup returns CDR1 SGHTA and CDR2 FQGTGA. Deletions cut 5 bases from V and 0 bases from J, with 12 bases between. The CDR3 sequence is CASSRRGTSTDTQYF. The CDR3 nucleotides are TGTGCCAGCAGCCGTCGGGGGACCAGCACAGATACGCAGTATTTT.